What follows describes a single T cell receptor beta chain. Measured with immunoSEQ multiplex PCR; TCRdb has only the in-frame clones, and not every one. The sample lists tens of thousands of clones, 85% to 95% occurring once. This CDR3 spans 15 amino acids. With 4 bases clipped from V and 1 base from J, the junction kept 5 bases outside the gene matches. CDR1 is SGHRS and CDR2 is YFSETQ in the germline V gene. This entry comes from a study of T cell changes during pregnancy in multiple sclerosis. The sequences come from CD8+ T cells from peripheral blood mononuclear cells, collected in the first trimester of pregnancy. This chain uses TRBV5-1 with TRBJ2-7, with 10 bases matching TRBD1. The sequence came from a female donor with multiple sclerosis, enrolled in a pregnancy study. CDR3 amino acids: CASSLEGQGSYEQYF. The CDR3 nucleotides read TGCGCCAGCAGCCTGGAGGGACAGGGGTCCTACGAGCAGTACTTC.